This TCR beta chain was identified in a study of blood T cells in healthy people across ages (dated by TCRdb to the mid-2010s). For the study in its entirety: In model experiments, roughly one uniquely barcoded TCR beta cDNA molecule per two T cells was captured by template switching. The study analyzed two additional independent replicas of 1 million unique cDNA reads from the same blood draw for two donors, one aged 18 to 30 and one aged 80 or older. Donors were grouped into four age groups: young (average about 15 years), middle-aged (around 39), aged (approximately 67) and long-lived (about 90). To track age-related changes in TCR beta repertoire diversity, the study relied on deep sequencing normalized with unique cDNA molecular identifiers. To avoid experimental bias, donors of different ages were spread randomly across the sequencing lanes. Overall results and qualifications from the work: As age increased, observed TCR beta diversity per million T cells dropped in a roughly linear way, and a significant reduction was already evident by age 40. Observed TCR beta diversity correlated strongly with the percentage of naive T cells measured by flow cytometry. Because donor CMV infection status was unknown, age-related changes in expanded clonotypes were potentially confounded. The long-lived group showed more naive CD4+ T cells, fewer expanded clones and increased TCR diversity than the aged group, suggesting age selection. Because profiling used bulk unsorted PBMCs, naive and antigen-experienced compartments could not be compared conclusively. Estimates of total diversity based on one million sequenced T cells were considered lower bounds and underestimates.

Systemically healthy Caucasian individuals from Russia, 39 in total and aged roughly 6 to 90 years, were included as donors. Each donor gave ten milliliters of peripheral blood, collected into EDTA-treated Vacutainer tubes. Ficoll-Paque density-gradient centrifugation was used to isolate PBMCs, with at least 6.5 million per sample. Total RNA, at least 5 micrograms per sample, was extracted from PBMCs with Trizol reagent. For every donor, flow cytometry on a PBMC aliquot measured the percentage of naive CD45RAhigh/CD27high T cells. CDR1 is given as SGHVS and CDR2 as FQNEAQ, both from the germline V gene. There are 13 amino acids in the CDR3, from cysteine to phenylalanine inclusive. The CDR3 DNA has 39 bases and is translated from base 1. The library was generated by 5' RACE. The instrument given in TCRdb is Illumina HiSeq 2500. A second PCR of roughly 7 to 12 cycles was performed with a sample-barcoded 5' primer and a J-beta primer mix. A unique molecular identifier was introduced onto each TCR beta cDNA molecule by a template-switch 5' adaptor carrying 12 random nucleotides. At least 3 million CDR3-containing paired-end reads were obtained from each sample. All of the RNA was converted into first-strand cDNA using the Mint cDNA synthesis kit, with a TRBC-specific oligonucleotide serving as the primer. Following uracil-DNA glycosylase treatment, a first 18-cycle PCR with universal primers M1SS and BC2_uni_R was performed on all cDNA. Per the authors' processing: Normalization of each sample was performed by random selection of 1 million high-quality reads, each carrying a distinct molecular identifier. Instead of being binned into consensus sequences, reads with shared molecular identifiers were discarded. MiTCR, set to a Q25 quality threshold and the strictest error-elimination algorithm, was used for CDR3 identification, clonotype clustering and error correction. A nonparametric unseen species model with Euler transformation was used to estimate a lower bound on total TCR beta diversity. TCRdb reran the public reads through fastp at Q25 and MiXCR, keeping productive beta chains. CDR3 protein duplicates are merged, each entry listing the most common genes and DNA. TCRdb assigned the V and J calls; the authors' analysis was not used. For this sample the table gives under 800,000 distinct CDR3 sequences, of which roughly two fifths were detected only once. The ten biggest clones cover 20% to 25% of the sample.

The sample holds a few counts of this clonotype. Its specific antigen is unknown. Base quality data are lacking; no much larger clone is found one base away. The sequence is built from TRBV7-8 and TRBJ2-7; the D gene is not confidently resolved. Matching the DNA end better, TRBJ2-5 makes the J call doubtful. This receptor was obtained from a woman aged 55-75 years in good health. Sequencing was carried out using blood. The sequenced DNA is TGTGCCAGCAGCTACATTTCTCAAGAGACCCAGTACTTC. This gives the protein CASSYISQETQYF.